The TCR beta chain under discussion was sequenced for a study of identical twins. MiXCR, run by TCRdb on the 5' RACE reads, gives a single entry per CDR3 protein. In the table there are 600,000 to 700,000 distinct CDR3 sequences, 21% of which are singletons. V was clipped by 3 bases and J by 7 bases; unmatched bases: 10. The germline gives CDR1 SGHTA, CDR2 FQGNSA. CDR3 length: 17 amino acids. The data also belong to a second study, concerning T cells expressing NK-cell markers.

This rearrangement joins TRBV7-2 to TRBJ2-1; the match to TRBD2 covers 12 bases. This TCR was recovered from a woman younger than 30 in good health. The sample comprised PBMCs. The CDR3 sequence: CASSFWASGRARNEQFF. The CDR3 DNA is TGTGCCAGCAGCTTTTGGGCTAGCGGGAGGGCCCGTAATGAGCAGTTCTTC.